Each of the 16 T cell receptor beta chains below was sequenced from the same sample in a study of blood T cell repertoires in COVID-19. Assay used: immunoSEQ multiplex PCR; TCRdb lists only in-frame clones, some missing. The top ten hold nearly 4.5% of the sample, which has about 97,000 clones, roughly 80% seen once. The sequenced material came from peripheral blood. The receptors were gathered from a man in his 60s with acute or convalescent COVID-19.

V and J are TRBV19 and TRBJ2-7; 8 bases agree with TRBD1. CDR3 size: 15 residues. Per germline, CDR1 LNHDA and CDR2 SQIVND (reference sequence). V lost 4 bases and J lost 4; bases outside the gene matches: 9. CDR3 amino acids: CASSTFGTGGYEQYF. In nucleotides, the CDR3 is TGTGCCAGTAGTACGTTTGGGACAGGAGGTTACGAGCAGTACTTC.

The genes are TRBV4-1 and TRBJ1-4, with D unclear. Trimming pared 3 bases from V and 7 bases from J, leaving 9 bases between. This CDR3 comprises 13 residues. Germline CDR1 reads MGHRA; CDR2 reads YSYEKL. The CDR3 is CASSQVSGEKLFF. The CDR3 bases are TGCGCCAGCAGCCAGGTATCAGGTGAAAAACTGTTTTTT.

V gene TRBV7-9 combines with J gene TRBJ2-7; 11 bases match TRBD1. The germline V gene encodes CDR1 SEHNR and CDR2 FQNEAQ (reference sequence). Losses at the gene ends were 5 bases for V and 2 bases for J; bases not matched to a gene: 8. The CDR3 contains 16 residues. The CDR3 is CASSNAPGQGAYEQYF. The CDR3 DNA reads TGTGCCAGCAGCAATGCCCCGGGACAGGGGGCCTACGAGCAGTACTTC.

The rearrangement uses TRBV5-6 and TRBJ2-1; 9 positions agree with TRBD1. V shed 4 bases, J shed 6 bases, and the junction held 8 bases outside the gene matches. Germline V gene sequence: CDR1 SGHDT, CDR2 YYEEEE. This CDR3 has 15 residues. CDR3 region: CASSQGTGRGNEQFF. The CDR3 coding sequence is TGTGCCAGCAGCCAAGGGACAGGGCGGGGCAATGAGCAGTTCTTC.

This clone has more than one count but fewer than ten. This rearrangement joins TRBV5-4 to TRBJ2-2, with 8 bases identical to TRBD1. The CDR3 sequence is 16 residues long. Germline V gives CDR1 SGHNT, CDR2 YYREEE (reference sequence). Trimming took 5 bases from V and 1 from J; bases not matched to a gene: 7. CDR3 nucleotide sequence: TGTGCCAGCAGTCGGGCCGGGACAGGGAACACCGGGGAGCTGTTTTTT. This gives the protein CASSRAGTGNTGELFF.

The sample holds a few counts of this clone. The chain has TRBV6-1 and TRBJ2-1, with D possibly TRBD1 on 5 matching bases. Germline-derived CDR1 and CDR2 are MNHNS and SASEGT. This CDR3 has 15 residues. V shed 2 bases and J shed 2 bases, with 10 bases lying between them. Here the CDR3 reads CASSEWSGPYNEQFF. CDR3 DNA sequence: TGTGCCAGCAGTGAATGGTCAGGGCCCTACAATGAGCAGTTCTTC.

The J gene is TRBJ1-1, the V gene TRBV5-5, with 7 positions matching TRBD1. CDR3 length: 15 residues. The germline V gene encodes CDR1 SGHKS and CDR2 YYEKEE (reference sequence). V lost 4 bases to trimming and J lost 3 bases; unmatched junction nucleotides: 9. The CDR3 coding sequence is TGTGCCAGCAGCCACACAGGGGTGAAGGACACTGAAGCTTTCTTT. Translated: CASSHTGVKDTEAFF.

This chain links TRBV11-3 with TRBJ2-5; 10 positions agree with TRBD2. Trimming removed 5 bases from V and 6 bases from J; junction bases left unmatched: 9. Germline-derived CDR1 and CDR2 are SGHNT and YENEEA. The CDR3 is 15 amino acids. CDR3 sequence reads: CASSARSGGAQTQYF. In nucleotides, the CDR3 is TGTGCCAGCAGCGCACGAAGCGGGGGGGCGCAGACCCAGTACTTC.

The rearrangement uses TRBV7-9 and TRBJ2-5, with D uncertain. The V gene lost 1 base and the J gene lost 9 bases, with 9 bases spanning the gap. This CDR3 has 12 residues. Germline V gene data show CDR1 as SEHNR and CDR2 as FQNEAQ (reference sequence). The CDR3 DNA follows: TGTGCCAGCAGCTTAGTGCTTGAGGCCCAGTACTTC. Translating gives CASSLVLEAQYF. Filled out from reference TRBV7-9 and TRBJ2-5, the complete variable domain reads DTGVSQNPRHKITKRGQNVTFRCDPISEHNRLYWYRQTLGQGPEFLTYFQNEAQLEKSRLLSDRFSAERPKGSFSTLEIQRTEQGDSAMYLCASSLVLEAQYFGPGTRLLVL.

This clone has ten or more counts. The V gene is TRBV5-4, the J gene TRBJ2-3, with 11 bases that match TRBD1. Trimming cost V 4 bases and J 5 bases; bases outside gene matches: 3. The CDR3 runs 14 residues. Per germline, CDR1 SGHNT and CDR2 YYREEE (reference sequence). The CDR3 nucleotides are TGTGCCAGCAGCCCGGACAGGGGGCTAGATACGCAGTATTTT. It yields the protein CASSPDRGLDTQYF. Combining the CDR3 with reference TRBV5-4 and TRBJ2-3 gives the whole variable domain ETGVTQSPTHLIKTRGQQVTLRCSSQSGHNTVSWYQQALGQGPQFIFQYYREEENGRGNFPPRFSGLQFPNYSSELNVNALELDDSALYLCASSPDRGLDTQYFGPGTRLTVL.

The J gene is TRBJ1-3, the V gene TRBV25-1; D is perhaps TRBD1 (6 bases). Trimming took 4 bases from V and 2 from J, leaving 9 bases between them. The CDR3 has 14 residues. Per the germline V gene, CDR1 is MGHDK and CDR2 is SYGVNS. Written as DNA, the CDR3 is TGTGCCAGCAGTGGGGACACGGCTGGAAACACCATATATTTT. It specifies CASSGDTAGNTIYF.

With regard to this clone: This sample includes further DNA sequences coding for the same CDR3. V usage is TRBV27 and J usage is TRBJ2-7, with D perhaps TRBD1 (6 bases). The V and J ends lost 1 base and 2 bases respectively, with 9 bases between them. The CDR3 is 14 residues long. CDR1 and CDR2 (germline): MNHEY, SMNVEV (reference sequence). CDR3 in DNA: TGTGCCAGCAGTTTATACCAGGGGACCTACGAGCAGTACTTC. Its translation: CASSLYQGTYEQYF.

The V and J genes are TRBV2 and TRBJ1-1; 9 positions match TRBD1. The length of the CDR3 is 13 residues. Germline CDR1 SNHLY, CDR2 FYNNEI. V was pared by 4 bases and J by 5 bases, with 2 bases of the junction left unmatched. CDR3 sequence reads: CASSGDRATEAFF. The CDR3 DNA follows: TGTGCCAGCAGTGGGGACAGGGCGACTGAAGCTTTCTTT.

The CDR3 reads CASSQSLSGIFRYEQYF. DNA for the CDR3: TGTGCCAGCAGCCAATCCTTGTCGGGGATCTTCCGATACGAGCAGTACTTC. This chain joins TRBV28 and TRBJ2-7; the D gene is possibly TRBD2 (5 bases). The V gene lost 6 bases and the J gene lost 4 bases, with 25 bases spanning the gap. Germline loops: CDR1 MDHEN, CDR2 SYDVKM. There are 17 residues in the CDR3.

J is TRBJ2-2 and V is TRBV9; 8 bases line up with TRBD1. The germline CDR1 and CDR2 sequences are SGDLS and YYNGEE. Trimming removed 4 bases from V and 6 bases from J; junction bases left unmatched: 8. The CDR3 consists of 15 residues. The CDR3 DNA reads as TGTGCCAGCAGCTTCGGACAGGGTTTGTCCGGGGAGCTGTTTTTT. Its translation is CASSFGQGLSGELFF.

This rearrangement joins TRBV7-8 to TRBJ2-1; TRBD1 matches 7 bases. Germline CDR1 and CDR2: SGHVS and FQNEAQ. This CDR3 has 15 amino acids. The J segment lost 4 bases and the V segment lost 0 bases, leaving 3 bases of the junction unmatched. CDR3 nucleotides: TGTGCCAGCAGCTTAGCAGGGGGCTGGTACAATGAGCAGTTCTTC. It encodes CASSLAGGWYNEQFF. The full variable domain, rest sourced from reference TRBV7-8 and TRBJ2-1, is GAGVSQSPRYKVAKRGQDVALRCDPISGHVSLFWYQQALGQGPEFLTYFQNEAQLDKSGLPSDRFFAERPEGSVSTLKIQRTQQEDSAVYLCASSLAGGWYNEQFFGPGTRLTVL.